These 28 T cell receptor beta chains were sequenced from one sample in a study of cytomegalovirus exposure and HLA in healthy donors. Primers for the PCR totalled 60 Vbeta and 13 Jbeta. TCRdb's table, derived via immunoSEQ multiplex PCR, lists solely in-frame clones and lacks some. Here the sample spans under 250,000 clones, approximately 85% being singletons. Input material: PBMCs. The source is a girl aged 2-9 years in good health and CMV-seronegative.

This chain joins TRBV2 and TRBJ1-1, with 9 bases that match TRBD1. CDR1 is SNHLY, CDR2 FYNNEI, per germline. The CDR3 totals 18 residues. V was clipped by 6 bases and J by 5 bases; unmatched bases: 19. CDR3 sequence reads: CASRHTTIQGAGGTEAFF. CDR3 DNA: TGTGCCAGCAGGCACACGACGATACAGGGGGCCGGTGGGACTGAAGCTTTCTTT.

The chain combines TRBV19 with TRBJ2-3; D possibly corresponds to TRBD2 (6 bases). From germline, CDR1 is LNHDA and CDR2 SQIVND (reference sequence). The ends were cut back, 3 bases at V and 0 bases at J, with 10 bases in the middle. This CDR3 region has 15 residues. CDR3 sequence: CASSIGEASTDTQYF. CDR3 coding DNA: TGTGCCAGTAGTATTGGGGAGGCTAGCACAGATACGCAGTATTTT.

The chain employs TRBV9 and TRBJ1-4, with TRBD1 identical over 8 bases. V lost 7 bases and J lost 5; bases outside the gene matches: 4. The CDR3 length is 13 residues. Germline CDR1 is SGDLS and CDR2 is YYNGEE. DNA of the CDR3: TGTGCCAGCGGGCAGGGGGCCAATGAAAAACTGTTTTTT. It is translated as CASGQGANEKLFF.

The DNA of the CDR3 is TGTGCCAGCAGCTACAGGGTAACTGAAGCTTTCTTT. As protein: CASSYRVTEAFF. This chain joins TRBV5-5 and TRBJ1-1; tentatively, D is TRBD1 (6 bases). In germline, CDR1 is SGHKS, CDR2 YYEKEE (reference sequence). V was clipped by 3 bases and J by 5 bases, with 8 bases between them. The CDR3 is 12 residues long. Variable domain in full (rest from reference TRBV5-5 and TRBJ1-1): DAGVTQSPTHLIKTRGQQVTLRCSPISGHKSVSWYQQVLGQGPQFIFQYYEKEERGRGNFPDRFSARQFPNYSSELNVNALLLGDSALYLCASSYRVTEAFFGQGTRLTVV.

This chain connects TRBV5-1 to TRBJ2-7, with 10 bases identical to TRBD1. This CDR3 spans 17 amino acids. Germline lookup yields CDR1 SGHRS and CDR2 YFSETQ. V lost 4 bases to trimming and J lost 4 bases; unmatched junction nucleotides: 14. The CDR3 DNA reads TGCGCCAGCAGCCTGCTTACACCCGGGACAGGGGTATACGAGCAGTACTTC. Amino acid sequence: CASSLLTPGTGVYEQYF.

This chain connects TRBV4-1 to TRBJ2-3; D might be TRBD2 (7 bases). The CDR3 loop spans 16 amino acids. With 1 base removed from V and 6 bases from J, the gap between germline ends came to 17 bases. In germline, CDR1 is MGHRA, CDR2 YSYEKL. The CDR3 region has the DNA TGCGCCAGCAGCCAAGGGGGGGGCCTTGGTTTCGATACGCAGTATTTT. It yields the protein CASSQGGGLGFDTQYF.

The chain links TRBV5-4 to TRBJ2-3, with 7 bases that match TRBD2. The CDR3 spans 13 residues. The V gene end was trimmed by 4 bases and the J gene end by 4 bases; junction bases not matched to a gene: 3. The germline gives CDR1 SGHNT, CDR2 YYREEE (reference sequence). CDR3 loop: CASSPRGSDTQYF. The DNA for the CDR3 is TGTGCCAGCAGCCCGCGGGGGTCAGATACGCAGTATTTT.

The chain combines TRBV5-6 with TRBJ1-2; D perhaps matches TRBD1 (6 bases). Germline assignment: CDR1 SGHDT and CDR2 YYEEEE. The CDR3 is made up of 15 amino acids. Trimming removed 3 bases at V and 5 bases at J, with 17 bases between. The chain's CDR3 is CASSYTGTKSYGYTF. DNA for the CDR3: TGTGCCAGCAGCTATACCGGGACAAAATCGTATGGCTACACCTTC.

CDR3 DNA sequence: TGTGCCAGCAGCCAGGGACAGGGGGCGGGAGGGGCCAACGTCCTGACTTTC. Encoded protein: CASSQGQGAGGANVLTF. The chain is built from TRBV4-2 and TRBJ2-6; TRBD1 matches at 12 bases. In germline, CDR1 is LGHNA, CDR2 YNFKEQ. The J segment lost 4 bases and the V segment lost 3 bases, leaving 4 bases of the junction unmatched. This CDR3 is built from 17 residues.

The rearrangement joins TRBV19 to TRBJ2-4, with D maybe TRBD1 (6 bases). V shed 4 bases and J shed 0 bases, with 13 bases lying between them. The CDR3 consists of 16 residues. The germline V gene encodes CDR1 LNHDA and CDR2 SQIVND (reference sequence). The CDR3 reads CASSNPGALAKNIQYF. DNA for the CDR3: TGTGCCAGTAGTAATCCAGGGGCGCTAGCCAAAAACATTCAGTACTTC. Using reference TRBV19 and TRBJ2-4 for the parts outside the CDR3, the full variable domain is DGGITQSPKYLFRKEGQNVTLSCEQNLNHDAMYWYRQDPGQGLRLIYYSQIVNDFQKGDIAEGYSVSREKKESFPLTVTSAQKNPTAFYLCASSNPGALAKNIQYFGAGTRLSVL.

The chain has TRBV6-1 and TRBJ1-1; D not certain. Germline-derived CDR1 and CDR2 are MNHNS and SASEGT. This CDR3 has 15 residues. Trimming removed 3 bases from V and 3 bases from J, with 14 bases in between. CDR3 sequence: CASSDTAGVDTEAFF. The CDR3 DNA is TGTGCCAGCAGTGATACAGCCGGGGTTGACACTGAAGCTTTCTTT.

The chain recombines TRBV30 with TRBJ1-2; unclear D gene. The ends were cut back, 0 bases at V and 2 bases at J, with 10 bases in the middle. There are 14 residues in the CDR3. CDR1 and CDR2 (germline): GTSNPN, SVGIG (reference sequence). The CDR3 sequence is CAWSVGGRNYGYTF. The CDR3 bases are TGTGCCTGGAGTGTAGGAGGCAGGAACTATGGCTACACCTTC. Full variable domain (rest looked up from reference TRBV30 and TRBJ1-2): SQTIHQWPATLVQPVGSPLSLECTVEGTSNPNLYWYRQAAGRGLQLLFYSVGIGQISSEVPQNLSASRPQDRQFILSSKKLLLSDSGFYLCAWSVGGRNYGYTFGSGTRLTVV.

CDR3 bases: TGTGCCAGCAGCTTGGTCCCCTCGTACGAGCAGTACTTC. Its translation is CASSLVPSYEQYF. The chain recombines TRBV5-6 with TRBJ2-7; D remains ambiguous. This CDR3 is 13 amino acids long. Trimming left V 0 bases short and J 4 bases short, with 8 bases between. Germline lookup yields CDR1 SGHDT and CDR2 YYEEEE.

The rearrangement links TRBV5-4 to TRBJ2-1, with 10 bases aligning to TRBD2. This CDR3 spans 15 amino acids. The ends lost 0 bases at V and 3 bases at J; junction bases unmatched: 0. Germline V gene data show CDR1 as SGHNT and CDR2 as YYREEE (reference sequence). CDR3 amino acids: CASSLGTSGYNEQFF. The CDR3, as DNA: TGTGCCAGCAGCTTGGGGACTAGCGGCTACAATGAGCAGTTCTTC.

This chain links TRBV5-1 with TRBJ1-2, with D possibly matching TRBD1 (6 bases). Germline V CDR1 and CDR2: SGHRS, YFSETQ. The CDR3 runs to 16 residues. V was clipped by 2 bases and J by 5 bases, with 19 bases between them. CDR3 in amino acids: CASSLVSQGQAYGYTF. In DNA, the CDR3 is TGCGCCAGCAGCTTAGTAAGTCAGGGACAAGCTTATGGCTACACCTTC. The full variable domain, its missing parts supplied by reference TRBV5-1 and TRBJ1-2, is KAGVTQTPRYLIKTRGQQVTLSCSPISGHRSVSWYQQTPGQGLQFLFEYFSETQRNKGNFPGRFSGRQFSNSRSEMNVSTLELGDSALYLCASSLVSQGQAYGYTFGSGTRLTVV.

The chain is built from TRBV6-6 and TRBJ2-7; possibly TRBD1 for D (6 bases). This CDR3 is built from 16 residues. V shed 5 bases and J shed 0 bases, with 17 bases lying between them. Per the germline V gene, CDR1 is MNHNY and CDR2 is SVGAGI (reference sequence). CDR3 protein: CASSLRSGATSYEQYF. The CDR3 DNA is TGTGCCAGCAGTCTTCGATCAGGGGCCACCTCCTACGAGCAGTACTTC.

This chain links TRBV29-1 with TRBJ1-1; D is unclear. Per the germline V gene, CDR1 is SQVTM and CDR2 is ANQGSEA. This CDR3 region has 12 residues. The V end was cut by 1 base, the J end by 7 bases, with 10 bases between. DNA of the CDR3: TGCAGCGTTGAAGTCGTATACGGTGAAGCTTTCTTT. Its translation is CSVEVVYGEAFF. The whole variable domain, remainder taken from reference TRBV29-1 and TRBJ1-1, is SAVISQKPSRDICQRGTSLTIQCQVDSQVTMMFWYRQQPGQSLTLIATANQGSEATYESGFVIDKFPISRPNLTFSTLTVSNMSPEDSSIYLCSVEVVYGEAFFGQGTRLTVV.

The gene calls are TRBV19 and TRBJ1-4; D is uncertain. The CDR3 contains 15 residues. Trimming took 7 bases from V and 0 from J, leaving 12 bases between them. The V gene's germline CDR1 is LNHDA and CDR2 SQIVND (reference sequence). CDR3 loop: CASKTGITTNEKLFF. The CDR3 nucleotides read TGTGCCAGTAAAACCGGGATTACAACTAATGAAAAACTGTTTTTT.

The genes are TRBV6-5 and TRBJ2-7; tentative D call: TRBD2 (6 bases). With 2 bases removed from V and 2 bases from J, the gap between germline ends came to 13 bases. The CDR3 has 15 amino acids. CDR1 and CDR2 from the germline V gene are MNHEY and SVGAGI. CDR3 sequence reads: CASSYGGTGAYEQYF. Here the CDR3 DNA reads TGTGCCAGCAGTTACGGGGGGACTGGAGCCTACGAGCAGTACTTC.

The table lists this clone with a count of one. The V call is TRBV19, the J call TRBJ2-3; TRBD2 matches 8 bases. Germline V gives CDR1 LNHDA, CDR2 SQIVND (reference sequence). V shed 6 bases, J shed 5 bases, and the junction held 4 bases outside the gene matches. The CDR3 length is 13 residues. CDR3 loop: CASSPGGVDTQYF. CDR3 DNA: TGTGCCAGTAGCCCGGGGGGGGTAGATACGCAGTATTTT.

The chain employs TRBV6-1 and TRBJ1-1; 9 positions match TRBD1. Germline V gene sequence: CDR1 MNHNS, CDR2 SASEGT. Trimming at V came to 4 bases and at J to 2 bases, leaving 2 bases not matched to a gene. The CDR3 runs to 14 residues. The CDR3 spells CASSVTGGNTEAFF. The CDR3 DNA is TGTGCCAGCAGTGTTACAGGGGGCAACACTGAAGCTTTCTTT.

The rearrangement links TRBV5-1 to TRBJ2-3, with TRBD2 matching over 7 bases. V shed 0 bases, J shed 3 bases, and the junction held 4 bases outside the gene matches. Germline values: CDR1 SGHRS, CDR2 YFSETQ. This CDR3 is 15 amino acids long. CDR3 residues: CASSLGGGSTDTQYF. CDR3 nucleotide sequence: TGCGCCAGCAGCTTGGGGGGGGGTTCAACAGATACGCAGTATTTT. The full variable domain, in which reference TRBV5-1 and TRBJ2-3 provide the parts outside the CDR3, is KAGVTQTPRYLIKTRGQQVTLSCSPISGHRSVSWYQQTPGQGLQFLFEYFSETQRNKGNFPGRFSGRQFSNSRSEMNVSTLELGDSALYLCASSLGGGSTDTQYFGPGTRLTVL.

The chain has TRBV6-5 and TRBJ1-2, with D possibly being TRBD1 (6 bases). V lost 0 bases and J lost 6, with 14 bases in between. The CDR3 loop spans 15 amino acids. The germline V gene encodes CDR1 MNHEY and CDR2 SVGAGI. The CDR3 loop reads CASSYSTPGVDGYTF. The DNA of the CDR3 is TGTGCCAGCAGTTACTCGACTCCAGGGGTCGATGGCTACACCTTC.

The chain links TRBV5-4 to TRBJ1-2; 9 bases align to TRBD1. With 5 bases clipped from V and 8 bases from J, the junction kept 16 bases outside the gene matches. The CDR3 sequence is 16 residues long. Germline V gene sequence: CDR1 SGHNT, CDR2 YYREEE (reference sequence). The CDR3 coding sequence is TGTGCCAGCAGTCAATGGGCGGGACAGGGCTCAGGCGGCTACACCTTC. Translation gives CASSQWAGQGSGGYTF.

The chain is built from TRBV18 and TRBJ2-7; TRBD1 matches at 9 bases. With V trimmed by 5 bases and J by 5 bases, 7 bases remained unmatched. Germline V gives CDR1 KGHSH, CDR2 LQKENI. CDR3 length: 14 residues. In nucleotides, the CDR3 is TGTGCCAGCTCATCGTTGGGACAGGGTGACGAGCAGTACTTC. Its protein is CASSSLGQGDEQYF.

The CDR3 here is CASCGANTEAFF. The CDR3 DNA is TGTGCCAGCTGTGGGGCGAACACTGAAGCTTTCTTT. The J gene is TRBJ1-1, the V gene TRBV5-6; the D gene is possibly TRBD1 (5 bases). The ends were cut back, 7 bases at V and 1 base at J, with 8 bases in the middle. This CDR3 has 12 residues. From germline, CDR1 is SGHDT and CDR2 YYEEEE. The full variable domain, completed using reference TRBV5-6 and TRBJ1-1, is DAGVTQSPTHLIKTRGQQVTLRCSPKSGHDTVSWYQQALGQGPQFIFQYYEEEERQRGNFPDRFSGHQFPNYSSELNVNALLLGDSALYLCASCGANTEAFFGQGTRLTVV.

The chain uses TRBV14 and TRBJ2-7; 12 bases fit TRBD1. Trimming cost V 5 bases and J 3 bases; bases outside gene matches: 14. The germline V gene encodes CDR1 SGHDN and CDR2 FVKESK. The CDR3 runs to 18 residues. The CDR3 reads CASSYSIPGTGGIYEQYF. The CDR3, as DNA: TGTGCCAGCAGCTATTCTATTCCCGGGACAGGGGGCATCTACGAGCAGTACTTC.

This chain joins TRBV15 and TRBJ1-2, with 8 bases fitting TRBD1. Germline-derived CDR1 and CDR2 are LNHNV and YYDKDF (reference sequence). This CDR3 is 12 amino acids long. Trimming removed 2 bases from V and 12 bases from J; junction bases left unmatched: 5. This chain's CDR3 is CATSRQGTGNTF. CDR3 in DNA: TGTGCCACCAGCAGACAGGGGACAGGCAACACCTTC.